This T cell receptor (beta chain) was observed in a study of Graves' ophthalmopathy and Graves' hyperthyroidism. V was pared by 3 bases and J by 11 bases, with 10 bases of the junction left unmatched. The CDR3 is 14 residues long. Study-wide results and limits: Its predictions of ophthalmopathy progression gave the model 60% to 71% sensitivity and almost 75% specificity.

For this clonotype: Its antigen is still unknown.

Scientists amplified the TCR beta CDR3 regions from RNA transcripts. Second-round multiplex PCR followed a first-round RT-PCR using HTBI primers. Each CDR3 protein gets one entry after TCRdb re-called the multiplex PCR reads with MiXCR. This table has some 200,000 distinct CDR3 sequences, 25% to 35% appearing once. The sample was peripheral blood. The sequence was obtained from a man aged 50-60 years with Graves' ophthalmopathy. The rearrangement uses TRBV12-3 or TRBV12-4 and TRBJ1-1, with 9 bases identical to TRBD1. The CDR3 coding sequence is TGTGCCAGCAGTTTGGGTCACACAGGGGGCGAGGCTTTCTTT. It translates to CASSLGHTGGEAFF.